These 8 T cell receptor beta chains share one sample of origin, sequenced in a study of human T cells and chemical hapten exposure (dated by TCRdb to the early 2020s). The library was prepared using RACE. Instrument used: NextSeq 500. TCRdb trimmed the raw reads at Q25, called clones with MiXCR and kept productive beta chains. Merged by CDR3 protein, the rows form single entries marked with the most common genes and DNA. Across this sample there are 210,000 or so distinct CDR3 sequences, with approximately 26% seen only once. The biggest ten clones account for 2.5% of the sample. The time point label of this sample denotes: patch test 3, about 24 weeks after DPC sensitization. Explained via the paper, the treatment or condition label denotes: therapeutic diphenylcyclopropenone sensitization with weekly scalp DPC. Sample: whole blood, taken in connection with sensitization to the hapten diphenylcyclopropenone (DPC). The origin of the receptors is a woman aged 40 to 55 with alopecia areata. Some clones in this sample may be carry-over from other donors' samples.

This clonotype appeared a few times. V usage is TRBV19 and J usage is TRBJ2-7, with D possibly TRBD1 on 6 matching bases. The germline gives CDR1 LNHDA, CDR2 SQIVND (reference sequence). The CDR3 extends over 14 amino acids. The V end lost 2 bases, the J end lost 2 bases, and 10 bases lay between the germline ends. In nucleotides, the CDR3 is TGTGCCAGTAGTATAATGTCAGGGGCCTACGAGCAGTACTTC. Its translation: CASSIMSGAYEQYF.

This clonotype was counted a few times. The chain joins TRBV12-3 or TRBV12-4 to TRBJ2-7; D is undetermined. The CDR3 has 15 residues. Between the trimmed V and J ends, which lost 3 bases and 4 bases, there was a span of 16 bases. CDR3 nucleotides: TGTGCCAGCAGTTTGTCCACCGGATTCGGGTACGAGCAGTACTTC. This gives the protein CASSLSTGFGYEQYF.

This clonotype was picked up a small number of times. The chain links TRBV10-3 to TRBJ2-1; weak D call: TRBD2 (5 bases). The V gene lost 4 bases and the J gene lost 6 bases, with 10 bases spanning the gap. Per the germline V gene, CDR1 is ENHRY and CDR2 is SYGVKD. The CDR3 length is 13 residues. In DNA form, the CDR3 reads TGTGCCATCAGTGTCGCGGGCACCAATGAGCAGTTCTTC. The encoded protein is CAISVAGTNEQFF.

The V gene is TRBV20-1, the J gene TRBJ2-1; a weak D match, TRBD2 (6 bases). Trimming cost V 0 bases and J 8 bases, with 11 bases left between them. The germline V gene encodes CDR1 DFQATT and CDR2 SNEGSKA (reference sequence). The CDR3 is 13 residues long. As DNA, the CDR3 is TGCAGTGCTAGAGATAGGGAGCGGGATGAGCAGTTCTTC. Protein sequence: CSARDRERDEQFF.

This clonotype turned up a few times. The chain couples TRBV6-2 or TRBV6-3 to TRBJ2-7; D is undetermined. The V gene's germline CDR1 is MNHEY and CDR2 SVGEGT. The CDR3 has 12 amino acids. The V end lost 6 bases, the J end lost 5 bases, and 11 bases lay between the germline ends. In nucleotides, the CDR3 is TGTGCCAGCAGGAGGACGGGCAACGAGCAGTACTTC. This gives the protein CASRRTGNEQYF.

V gene TRBV9 combines with J gene TRBJ2-7; D may be TRBD2 (5 bases). This CDR3 has 15 amino acids. Germline loops: CDR1 SGDLS, CDR2 YYNGEE. V lost 4 bases and J lost 6, with 20 bases in between. DNA for the CDR3: TGTGCCAGCAGCCCTGCCGAGGAGGCTTCCAGCGAGCAGTACTTC. Its translation is CASSPAEEASSEQYF.

A few counts support this clonotype. This rearrangement joins TRBV11-2 to TRBJ2-1, with D perhaps being TRBD1 or TRBD2 (6 bases each). The V gene lost 1 base and the J gene lost 5 bases, with 18 bases spanning the gap. This CDR3 spans 17 amino acids. Germline CDR1 is SGHAT and CDR2 is FQNNGV. CDR3: CASSLVVRSRGDNEQFF. In nucleotides, the CDR3 is TGTGCCAGCAGCTTAGTTGTTAGGTCTAGGGGGGACAATGAGCAGTTCTTC.

With regard to this clonotype: A read error may explain this, as a much larger clone is one base away. The genes are TRBV20-1 and TRBJ2-7; 7 positions match TRBD2. Germline CDR1 and CDR2: DFQATT and SNEGSKA (reference sequence). This CDR3 is built from 12 residues. CDR3 sequence (DNA): TGCAGCGGAGTAGCGGGTTCCTGCGAGCAGTACTTC. This gives the protein CSGVAGSCEQYF.